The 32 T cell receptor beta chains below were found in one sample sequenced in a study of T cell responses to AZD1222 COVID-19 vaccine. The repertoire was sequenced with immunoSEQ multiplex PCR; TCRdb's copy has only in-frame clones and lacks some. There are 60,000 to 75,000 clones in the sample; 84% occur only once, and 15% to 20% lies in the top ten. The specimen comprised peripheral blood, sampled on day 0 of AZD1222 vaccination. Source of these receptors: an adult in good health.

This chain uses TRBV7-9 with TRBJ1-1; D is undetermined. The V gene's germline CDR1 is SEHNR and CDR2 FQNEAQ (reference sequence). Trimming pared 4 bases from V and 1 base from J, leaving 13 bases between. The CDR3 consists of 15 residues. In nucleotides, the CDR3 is TGTGCCAGCAGCTCCCGGGGTTTAGGGAACACTGAAGCTTTCTTT. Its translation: CASSSRGLGNTEAFF.

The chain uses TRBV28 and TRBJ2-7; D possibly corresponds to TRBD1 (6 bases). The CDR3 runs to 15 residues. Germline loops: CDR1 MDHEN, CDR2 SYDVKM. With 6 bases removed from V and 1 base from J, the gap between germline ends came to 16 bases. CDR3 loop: CASSLPVDSSYEQYF. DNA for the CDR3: TGTGCCAGCAGCCTCCCAGTGGACAGTTCCTACGAGCAGTACTTC.

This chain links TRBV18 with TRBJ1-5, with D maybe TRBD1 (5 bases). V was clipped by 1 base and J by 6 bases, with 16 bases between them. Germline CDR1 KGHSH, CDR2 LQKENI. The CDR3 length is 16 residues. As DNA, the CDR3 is TGTGCCAGCTCACCACAGGACACCGCCGGGAGTCAGCCCCAGCATTTT. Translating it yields CASSPQDTAGSQPQHF.

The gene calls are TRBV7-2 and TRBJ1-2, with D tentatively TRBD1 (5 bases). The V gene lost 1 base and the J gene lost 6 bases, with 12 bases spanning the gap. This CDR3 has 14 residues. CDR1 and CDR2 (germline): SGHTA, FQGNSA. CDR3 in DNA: TGTGCCAGCAGCTTAGTTGCCCCAGGGCATGGCTACACCTTC. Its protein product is CASSLVAPGHGYTF.

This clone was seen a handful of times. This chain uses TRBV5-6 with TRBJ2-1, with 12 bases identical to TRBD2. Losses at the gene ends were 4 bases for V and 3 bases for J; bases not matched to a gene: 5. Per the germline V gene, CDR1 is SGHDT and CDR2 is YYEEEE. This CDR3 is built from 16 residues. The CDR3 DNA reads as TGTGCCAGCAGCCCATGGACTAGCGGGAACTACAATGAGCAGTTCTTC. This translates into CASSPWTSGNYNEQFF.

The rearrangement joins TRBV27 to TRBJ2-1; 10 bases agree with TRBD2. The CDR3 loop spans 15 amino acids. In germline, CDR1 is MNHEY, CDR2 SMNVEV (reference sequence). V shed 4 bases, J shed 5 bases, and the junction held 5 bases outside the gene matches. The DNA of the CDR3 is TGTGCCAGCAGTTCCCCTAGCGGGAGAAACAATGAGCAGTTCTTC. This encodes CASSSPSGRNNEQFF.

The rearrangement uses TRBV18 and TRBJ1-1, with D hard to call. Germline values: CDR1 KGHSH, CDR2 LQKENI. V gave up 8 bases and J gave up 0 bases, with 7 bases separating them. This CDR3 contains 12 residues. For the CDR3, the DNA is TGTGCCAGCACCACCTTGAACACTGAAGCTTTCTTT. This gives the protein CASTTLNTEAFF. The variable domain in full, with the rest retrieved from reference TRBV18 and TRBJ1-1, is NAGVMQNPRHLVRRRGQEARLRCSPMKGHSHVYWYRQLPEEGLKFMVYLQKENIIDESGMPKERFSAEFPKEGPSILRIQQVVRGDSAAYFCASTTLNTEAFFGQGTRLTVV.

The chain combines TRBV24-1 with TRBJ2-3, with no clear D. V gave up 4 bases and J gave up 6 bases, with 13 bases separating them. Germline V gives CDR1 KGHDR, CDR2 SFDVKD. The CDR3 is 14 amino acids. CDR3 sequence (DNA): TGTGCCACCAGTGAACCGGCCCCCTCCGATACGCAGTATTTT. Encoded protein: CATSEPAPSDTQYF.

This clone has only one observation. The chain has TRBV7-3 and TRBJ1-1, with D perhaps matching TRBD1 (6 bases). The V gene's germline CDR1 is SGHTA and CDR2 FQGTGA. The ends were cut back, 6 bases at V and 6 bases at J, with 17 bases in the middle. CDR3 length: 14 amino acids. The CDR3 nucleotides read TGTGCCAGCAGTCTCTCGACAGGTAGCGCTGAAGCTTTCTTT. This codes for CASSLSTGSAEAFF.

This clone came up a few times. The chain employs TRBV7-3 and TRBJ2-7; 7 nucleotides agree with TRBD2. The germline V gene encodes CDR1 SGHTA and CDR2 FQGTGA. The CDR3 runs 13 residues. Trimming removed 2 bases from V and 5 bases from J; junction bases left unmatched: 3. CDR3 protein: CASSLQGGNEQYF. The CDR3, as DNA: TGTGCCAGCAGCTTACAGGGAGGGAACGAGCAGTACTTC. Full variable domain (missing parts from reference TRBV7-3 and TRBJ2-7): GAGVSQTPSNKVTEKGKYVELRCDPISGHTALYWYRQSLGQGPEFLIYFQGTGAADDSGLPNDRFFAVRPEGSVSTLKIQRTERGDSAVYLCASSLQGGNEQYFGPGTRLTVT.

The CDR3 spells CASSLVGGGNEKLFF. CDR3 nucleotide sequence: TGTGCCAGCAGCTTAGTAGGGGGCGGAAATGAAAAACTGTTTTTT. V gene TRBV7-9 combines with J gene TRBJ1-4; 7 bases are a match to TRBD1. The trim removed 1 base at V and 5 bases at J, leaving 4 bases unmatched. This CDR3 spans 15 amino acids. Germline V gives CDR1 SEHNR, CDR2 FQNEAQ (reference sequence).

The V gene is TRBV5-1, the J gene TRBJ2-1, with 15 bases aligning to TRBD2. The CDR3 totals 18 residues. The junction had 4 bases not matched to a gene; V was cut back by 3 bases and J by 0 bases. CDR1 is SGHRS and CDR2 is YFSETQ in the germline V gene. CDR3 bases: TGCGCCAGCAGCTCAGGGACTAGCGGGAGGAGCTCCTACAATGAGCAGTTCTTC. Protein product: CASSSGTSGRSSYNEQFF. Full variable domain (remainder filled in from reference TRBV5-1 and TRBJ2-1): KAGVTQTPRYLIKTRGQQVTLSCSPISGHRSVSWYQQTPGQGLQFLFEYFSETQRNKGNFPGRFSGRQFSNSRSEMNVSTLELGDSALYLCASSSGTSGRSSYNEQFFGPGTRLTVL.

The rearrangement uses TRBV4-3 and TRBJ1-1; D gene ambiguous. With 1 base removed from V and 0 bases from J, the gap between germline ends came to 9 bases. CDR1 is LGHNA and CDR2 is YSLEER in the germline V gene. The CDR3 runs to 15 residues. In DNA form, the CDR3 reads TGCGCCAGCAGCCAAGTCATAACGATGAACACTGAAGCTTTCTTT. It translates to CASSQVITMNTEAFF.

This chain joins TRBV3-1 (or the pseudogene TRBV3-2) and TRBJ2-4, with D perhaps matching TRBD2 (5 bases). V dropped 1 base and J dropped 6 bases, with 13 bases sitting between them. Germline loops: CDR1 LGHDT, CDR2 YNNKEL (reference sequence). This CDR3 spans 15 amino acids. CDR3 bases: TGTGCCAGCAGCCAAGGACGGCGGACTGGAAACATTCAGTACTTC. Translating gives CASSQGRRTGNIQYF.

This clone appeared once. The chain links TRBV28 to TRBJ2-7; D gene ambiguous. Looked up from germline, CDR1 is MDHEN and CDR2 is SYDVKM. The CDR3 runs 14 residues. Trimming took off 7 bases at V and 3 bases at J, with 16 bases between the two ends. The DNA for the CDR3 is TGTGCCAGCACCAAAGTGGGCCAGAACTACGAGCAGTACTTC. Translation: CASTKVGQNYEQYF.

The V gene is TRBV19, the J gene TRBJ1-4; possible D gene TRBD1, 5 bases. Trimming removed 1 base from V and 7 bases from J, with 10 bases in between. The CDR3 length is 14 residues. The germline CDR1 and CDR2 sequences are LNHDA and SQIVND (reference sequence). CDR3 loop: CASSIGTYSEKLFF. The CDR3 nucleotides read TGTGCCAGTAGTATAGGGACATACTCTGAAAAACTGTTTTTT.

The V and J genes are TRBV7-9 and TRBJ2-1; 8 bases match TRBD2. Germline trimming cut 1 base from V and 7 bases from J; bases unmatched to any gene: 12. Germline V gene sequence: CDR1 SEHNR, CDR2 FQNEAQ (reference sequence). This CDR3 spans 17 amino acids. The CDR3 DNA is TGTGCCAGCAGCTTAGAGTCTAGCGGGTTCTTCCGGAATGAGCAGTTCTTC. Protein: CASSLESSGFFRNEQFF.

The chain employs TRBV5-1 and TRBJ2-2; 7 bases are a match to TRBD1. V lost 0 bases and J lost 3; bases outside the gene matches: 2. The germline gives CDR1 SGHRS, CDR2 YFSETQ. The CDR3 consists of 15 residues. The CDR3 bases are TGCGCCAGCAGCTTGGGGACAGGCGACACCGGGGAGCTGTTTTTT. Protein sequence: CASSLGTGDTGELFF.

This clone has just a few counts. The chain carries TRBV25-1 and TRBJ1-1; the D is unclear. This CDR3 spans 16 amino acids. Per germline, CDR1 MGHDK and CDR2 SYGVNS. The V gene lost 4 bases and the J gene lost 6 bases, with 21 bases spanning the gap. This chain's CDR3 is CASSGHDTNGKAEAFF. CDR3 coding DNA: TGTGCCAGCAGTGGCCACGACACAAACGGTAAGGCTGAAGCTTTCTTT.

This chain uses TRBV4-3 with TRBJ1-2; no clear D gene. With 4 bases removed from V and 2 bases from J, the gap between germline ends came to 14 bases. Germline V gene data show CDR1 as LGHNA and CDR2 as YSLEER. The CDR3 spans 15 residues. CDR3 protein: CASSLGIPLNYGYTF. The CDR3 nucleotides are TGCGCCAGCAGCCTTGGCATCCCCCTCAACTATGGCTACACCTTC.

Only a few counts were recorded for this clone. Here the CDR3 reads CASSYRQAEDTEAFF. The CDR3 DNA is TGTGCCAGCAGTTACAGACAGGCGGAGGACACTGAAGCTTTCTTT. The V and J genes are TRBV6-2 or TRBV6-3 and TRBJ1-1; TRBD1 is a possible D gene (6 bases). Germline V gene data show CDR1 as MNHEY and CDR2 as SVGEGT. V was shortened by 2 bases and J by 3 bases, with 13 bases between the two germline ends. There are 15 residues in the CDR3.

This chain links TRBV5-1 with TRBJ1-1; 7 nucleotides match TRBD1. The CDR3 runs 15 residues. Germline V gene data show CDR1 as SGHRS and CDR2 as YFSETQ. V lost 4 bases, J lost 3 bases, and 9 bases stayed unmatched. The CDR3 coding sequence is TGCGCCAGCAGCCCGGGACAGACGGGGCACACTGAAGCTTTCTTT. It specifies CASSPGQTGHTEAFF.

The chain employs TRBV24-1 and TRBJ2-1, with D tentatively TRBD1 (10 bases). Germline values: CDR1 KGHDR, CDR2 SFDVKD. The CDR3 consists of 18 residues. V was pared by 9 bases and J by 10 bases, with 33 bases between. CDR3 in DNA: TGTGCCACCGAACCGACAGGGGGCGGCGGGAGGGCCAAGGGAGAGCAGTTCTTC. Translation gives CATEPTGGGGRAKGEQFF.

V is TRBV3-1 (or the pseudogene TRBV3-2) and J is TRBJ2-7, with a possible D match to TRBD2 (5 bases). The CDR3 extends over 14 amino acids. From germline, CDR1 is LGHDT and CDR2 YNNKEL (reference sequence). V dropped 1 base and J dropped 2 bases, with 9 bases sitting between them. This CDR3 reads CASSQAGGTYEQYF. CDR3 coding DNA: TGTGCCAGCAGCCAAGCCGGAGGTACCTACGAGCAGTACTTC.

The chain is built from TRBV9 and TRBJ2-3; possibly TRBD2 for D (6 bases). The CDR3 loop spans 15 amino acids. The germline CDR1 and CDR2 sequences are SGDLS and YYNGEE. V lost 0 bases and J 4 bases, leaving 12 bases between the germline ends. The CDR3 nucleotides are TGTGCCAGCAGCGTAGCGTCGGGAGCCCCAGATACGCAGTATTTT. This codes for CASSVASGAPDTQYF.

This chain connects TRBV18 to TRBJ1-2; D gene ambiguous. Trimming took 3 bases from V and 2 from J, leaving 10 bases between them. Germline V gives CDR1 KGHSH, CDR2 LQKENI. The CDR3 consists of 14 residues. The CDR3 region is CASSPGEKNYGYTF. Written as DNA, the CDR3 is TGTGCCAGCTCACCGGGCGAGAAAAACTATGGCTACACCTTC.

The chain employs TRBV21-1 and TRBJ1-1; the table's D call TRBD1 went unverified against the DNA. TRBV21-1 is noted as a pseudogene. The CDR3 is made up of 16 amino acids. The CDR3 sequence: CARHTGQGAVNTEAFF. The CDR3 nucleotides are TGTGCCAGGCATACGGGACAGGGGGCCGTGAACACTGAAGCTTTCTTT.

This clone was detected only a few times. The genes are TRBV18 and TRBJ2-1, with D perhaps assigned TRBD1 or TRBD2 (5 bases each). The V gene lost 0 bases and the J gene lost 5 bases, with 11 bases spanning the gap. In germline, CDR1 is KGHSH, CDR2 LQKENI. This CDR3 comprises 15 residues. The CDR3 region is CASSPPAGSNNEQFF. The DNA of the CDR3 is TGTGCCAGCTCACCACCGGCAGGGAGTAACAATGAGCAGTTCTTC.

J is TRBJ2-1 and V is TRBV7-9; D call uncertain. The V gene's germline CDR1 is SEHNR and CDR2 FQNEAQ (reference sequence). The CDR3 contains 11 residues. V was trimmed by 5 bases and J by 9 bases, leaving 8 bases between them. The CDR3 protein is CASSLRAEQFF. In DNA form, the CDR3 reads TGTGCCAGCAGCCTACGGGCTGAGCAGTTCTTC.

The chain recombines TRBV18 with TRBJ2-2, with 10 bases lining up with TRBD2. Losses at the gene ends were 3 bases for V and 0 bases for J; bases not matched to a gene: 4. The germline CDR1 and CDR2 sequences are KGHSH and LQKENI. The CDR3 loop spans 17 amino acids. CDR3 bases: TGTGCCAGCTCACCGCCCGGACTAGCGGCGAACACCGGGGAGCTGTTTTTT. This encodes CASSPPGLAANTGELFF. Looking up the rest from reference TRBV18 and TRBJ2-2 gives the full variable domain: NAGVMQNPRHLVRRRGQEARLRCSPMKGHSHVYWYRQLPEEGLKFMVYLQKENIIDESGMPKERFSAEFPKEGPSILRIQQVVRGDSAAYFCASSPPGLAANTGELFFGEGSRLTVL.

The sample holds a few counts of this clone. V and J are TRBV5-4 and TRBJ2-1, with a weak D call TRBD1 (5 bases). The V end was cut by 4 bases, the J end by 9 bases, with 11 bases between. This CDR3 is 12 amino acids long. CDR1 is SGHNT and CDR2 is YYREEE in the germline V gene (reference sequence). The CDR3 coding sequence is TGTGCCAGCAGCCCTCCTAGGGGTGAGCAGTTCTTC. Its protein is CASSPPRGEQFF.

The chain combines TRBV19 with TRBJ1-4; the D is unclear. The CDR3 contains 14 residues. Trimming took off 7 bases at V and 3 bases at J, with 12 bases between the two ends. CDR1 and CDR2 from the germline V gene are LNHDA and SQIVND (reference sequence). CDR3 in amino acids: CASNSLGPNEKLFF. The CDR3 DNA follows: TGTGCCAGTAATTCTCTCGGACCTAATGAAAAACTGTTTTTT.